This TCR beta chain emerged from a study of cytomegalovirus exposure and HLA in healthy donors. The V segment lost 8 bases and the J segment 3 bases; nucleotides outside the gene matches: 2. The CDR3 runs 13 residues. Germline V gene sequence: CDR1 MNHNS, CDR2 SASEGT. A word on this clone: Its specificity is not known.

Use of 60 Vbeta and 13 Jbeta primers characterized the PCR. Repertoires were generated with immunoSEQ multiplex PCR, while TCRdb's copy carries only in-frame clones and drops some. The table includes around 200,000 clones, approximately 70% detected once. Study results and limitations: In an earlier analysis, about 87% or about 30%: the productive usage of most TCR beta V segments.

The rearrangement uses TRBV6-1 and TRBJ1-3; TRBD1 agrees at 9 bases. The receptor's source is a man aged 40-49 years in good health and CMV-seropositive. What was sequenced was PBMCs. CDR3 bases: TGTGCCAGCGGGGGACAGGGTGGAAACACCATATATTTT. Protein product: CASGGQGGNTIYF.